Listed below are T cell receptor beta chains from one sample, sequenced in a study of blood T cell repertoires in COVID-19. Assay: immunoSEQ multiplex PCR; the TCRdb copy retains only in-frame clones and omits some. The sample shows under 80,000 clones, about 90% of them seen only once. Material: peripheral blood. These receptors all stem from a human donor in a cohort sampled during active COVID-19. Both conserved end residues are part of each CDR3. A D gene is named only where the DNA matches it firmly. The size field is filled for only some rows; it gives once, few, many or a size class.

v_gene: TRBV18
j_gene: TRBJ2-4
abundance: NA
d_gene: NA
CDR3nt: TGTGCCAGCTCACCGTCAGCCAGGAGGTATGGTGATGTTCAGTACTTC
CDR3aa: CASSPSARRYGDVQYF

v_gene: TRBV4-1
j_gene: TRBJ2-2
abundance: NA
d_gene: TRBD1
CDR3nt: TGCGCCAGCAGCCAAGATCATAACAGGGGGTCCACCGGGGAGCTGTTTTTT
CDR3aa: CASSQDHNRGSTGELFF

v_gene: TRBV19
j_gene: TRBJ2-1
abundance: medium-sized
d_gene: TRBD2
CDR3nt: TGTGCCAGTAGTAGGGTAGCGGGAAACTACAATGAGCAGTTCTTC
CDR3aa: CASSRVAGNYNEQFF

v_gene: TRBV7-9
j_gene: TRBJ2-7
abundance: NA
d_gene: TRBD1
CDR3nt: TGTGCCAGCAGCTTAGCGACAGGGTCTCACGAGCAGTACTTC
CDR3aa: CASSLATGSHEQYF

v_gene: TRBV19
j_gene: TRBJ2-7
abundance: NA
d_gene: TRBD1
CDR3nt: TGTGCCAGTAGAGTCCGGGACAGTAATAACTACGAGCAGTACTTC
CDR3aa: CASRVRDSNNYEQYF

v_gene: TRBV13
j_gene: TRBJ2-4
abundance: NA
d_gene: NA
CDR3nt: TGTGCCAGCAGCTTAGTGGTGTTCAGGGACATTCAGTACTTC
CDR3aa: CASSLVVFRDIQYF

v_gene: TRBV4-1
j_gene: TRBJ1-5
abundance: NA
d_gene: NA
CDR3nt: TGCGCCAGCAGCCAAGGGCCAGGCAATCAGCCCCAGCATTTT
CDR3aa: CASSQGPGNQPQHF

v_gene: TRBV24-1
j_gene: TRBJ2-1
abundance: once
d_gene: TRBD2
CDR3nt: TGTGCCACCAGTGAAGCCGGGACTAGCGCCCTTGAGCAGTTCTTC
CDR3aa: CATSEAGTSALEQFF

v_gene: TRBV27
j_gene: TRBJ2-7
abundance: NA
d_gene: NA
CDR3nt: TGTGCCAGCAGTTTTGGCAGGGTGAGCGAGCAGTACTTC
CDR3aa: CASSFGRVSEQYF

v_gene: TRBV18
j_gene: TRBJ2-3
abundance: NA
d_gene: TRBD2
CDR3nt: TGTGCCAGCTCACCCTCGATAGCGGGAGGGGATACGCAGTATTTT
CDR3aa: CASSPSIAGGDTQYF

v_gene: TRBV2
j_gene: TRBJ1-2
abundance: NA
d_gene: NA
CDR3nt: TGTGCCAGCACGAAAGGTGGAGCGGAGGGATATGGCTACACCTTC
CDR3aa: CASTKGGAEGYGYTF

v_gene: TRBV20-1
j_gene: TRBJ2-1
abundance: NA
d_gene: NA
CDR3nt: TGCAGTGCAGACGGGACTTCGGAGCAGTTCTTC
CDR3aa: CSADGTSEQFF

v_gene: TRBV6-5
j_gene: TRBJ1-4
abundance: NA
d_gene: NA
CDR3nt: TGTGCCAGCAGAAACACGAAGGGACTTAATGAAAAACTGTTTTTT
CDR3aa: CASRNTKGLNEKLFF

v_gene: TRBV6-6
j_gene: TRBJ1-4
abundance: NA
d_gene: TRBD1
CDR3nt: TGTGCCAGCAGTCAGGGGGCTCGGGAAAAACTGTTTTTT
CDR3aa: CASSQGAREKLFF

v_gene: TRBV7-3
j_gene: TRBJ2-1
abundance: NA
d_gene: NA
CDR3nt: TGTGCCAGCAGCCCGGAGCGGAGACCCTACAATGAGCAGTTCTTC
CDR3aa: CASSPERRPYNEQFF

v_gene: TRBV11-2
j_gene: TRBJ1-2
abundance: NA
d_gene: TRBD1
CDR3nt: TGTGCCAGCAGCTTCTCAGGGGGCGCTGGCTACACCTTC
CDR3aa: CASSFSGGAGYTF

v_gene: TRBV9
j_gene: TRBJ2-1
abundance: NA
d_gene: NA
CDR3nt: TGTGCCAGCAGCGTAAGGGGGACCATCCTGGGGTACAATGAGCAGTTCTTC
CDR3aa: CASSVRGTILGYNEQFF

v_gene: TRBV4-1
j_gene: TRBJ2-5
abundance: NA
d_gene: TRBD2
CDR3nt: TGCGCCAGCAGCCCGAGGGGGACTAGCGGGAGCAGAGAGACCCAGTACTTC
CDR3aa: CASSPRGTSGSRETQYF

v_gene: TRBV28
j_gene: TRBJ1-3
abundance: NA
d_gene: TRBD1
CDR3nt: TGTGCCAGCAGCTCCCTTAGACAGGGTGGAAACACCATATATTTT
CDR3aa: CASSSLRQGGNTIYF

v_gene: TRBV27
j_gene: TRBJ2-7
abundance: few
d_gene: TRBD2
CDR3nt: TGTGCCAGCAGTTCACTAGCGGTCCTCTACGAGCAGTACTTC
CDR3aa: CASSSLAVLYEQYF

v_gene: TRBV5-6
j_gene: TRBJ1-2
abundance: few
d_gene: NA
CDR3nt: TGTGCCAGCAGCTTGGTCAGGGACTGGGGCTACACCTTC
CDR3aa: CASSLVRDWGYTF

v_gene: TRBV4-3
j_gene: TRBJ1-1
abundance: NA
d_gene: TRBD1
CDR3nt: TGCGCCAGCAGCCAAGGACAGGGTGCGAACACTGAAGCTTTCTTT
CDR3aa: CASSQGQGANTEAFF

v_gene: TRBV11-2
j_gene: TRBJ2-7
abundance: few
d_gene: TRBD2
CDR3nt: TGTGCCAGCAGGGGAAGCGGGAGAGGTTACGAGCAGTACTTC
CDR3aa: CASRGSGRGYEQYF

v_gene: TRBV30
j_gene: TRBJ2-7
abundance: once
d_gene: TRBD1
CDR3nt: TGTGCCTGGAACCGGGACAGGGGTGGCGAGCAGTACTTC
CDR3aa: CAWNRDRGGEQYF

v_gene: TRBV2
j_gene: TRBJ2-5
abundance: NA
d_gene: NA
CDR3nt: TGTGCCAGCAGTGAAAGGGAGACGGCAGAGACCCAGTACTTC
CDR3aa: CASSERETAETQYF

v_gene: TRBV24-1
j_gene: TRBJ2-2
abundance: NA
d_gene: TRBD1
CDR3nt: TGTGCCACCAGTGATTTGCCTACCGGACAGGGGGCCGGGGAGCTGTTTTTT
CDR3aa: CATSDLPTGQGAGELFF

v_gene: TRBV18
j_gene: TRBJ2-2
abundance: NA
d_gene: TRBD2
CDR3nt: TGTGCCAGCTCACCACCGGCTAGCGGGAGTCGGCCCGGGGAGCTGTTTTTT
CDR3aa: CASSPPASGSRPGELFF

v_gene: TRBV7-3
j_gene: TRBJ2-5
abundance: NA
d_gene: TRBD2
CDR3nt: TGTGCCAGCAGCCGGAGCGGGATGAAAGAGACCCAGTACTTC
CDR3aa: CASSRSGMKETQYF

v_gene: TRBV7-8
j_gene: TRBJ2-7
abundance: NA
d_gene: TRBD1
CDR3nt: TGTGCCAGCAGCGCTAGGGCCGGGACAGGGCCCTACGAGCAGTACTTC
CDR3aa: CASSARAGTGPYEQYF

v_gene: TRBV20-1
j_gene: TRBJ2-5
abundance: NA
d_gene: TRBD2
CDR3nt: TGCAGTGCTAGTGTGGGGGTACCGGGACTAGCGGGAGCGGAGACCCAGTACTTC
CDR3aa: CSASVGVPGLAGAETQYF

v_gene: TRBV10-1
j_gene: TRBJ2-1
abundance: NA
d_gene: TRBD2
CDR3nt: TGCGCCAGCAGTGACCGACAAGTAGCGGGAGGGCCCTACAATGAGCAGTTCTTC
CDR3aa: CASSDRQVAGGPYNEQFF

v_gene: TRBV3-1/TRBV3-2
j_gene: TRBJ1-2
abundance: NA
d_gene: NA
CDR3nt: TGTGCCAGCAGCCGAAGCGGGGGGAAAGATGGCTACACCTTC
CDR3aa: CASSRSGGKDGYTF

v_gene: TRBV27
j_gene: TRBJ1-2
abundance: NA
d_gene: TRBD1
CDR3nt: TGTGCCAGCAGGAACAGGGGCGGGGGCTACACCTTC
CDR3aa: CASRNRGGGYTF

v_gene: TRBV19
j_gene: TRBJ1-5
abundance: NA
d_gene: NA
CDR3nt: TGTGCCAGTCTAAAACGGGGTTATAGCAATCAGCCCCAGCATTTT
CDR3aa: CASLKRGYSNQPQHF

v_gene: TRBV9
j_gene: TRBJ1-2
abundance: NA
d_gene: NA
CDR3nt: TGTGCCAGCAGCGTAGGAGGCGTCCGAGGCTACACCTTC
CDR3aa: CASSVGGVRGYTF